This T cell receptor (beta chain) derives from a study of shared T cell receptors in the human thymus. This CDR3 has 14 residues. Trimming took 3 bases from V and 5 from J, leaving 8 bases between them. In germline, CDR1 is WSHSY, CDR2 SAAADI. The table came from immunoSEQ multiplex PCR; TCRdb's copy has only in-frame clones and leaves some out. The profile shows hundreds of thousands of clones, 80% to 90% of them singletons. Separately, the same data were catalogued under a study of human thymus T cells.

This sequence originates from a boy in the first two years of life with a congenital heart defect. Sequencing input: thymocytes. The chain has TRBV10-2 and TRBJ1-6, with D hard to call. The CDR3 DNA reads TGCGCCAGCAGTGAAGGCAGGAATAATTCACCCCTCCACTTT. The encoded protein is CASSEGRNNSPLHF.